The clone carrying this T cell receptor (beta chain) was seen only a few times. Its antigen is as yet unknown. The sample originates from a study of response to subunit inactivated influenza vaccine. Each CDR3 protein is one row after TCRdb ran MiXCR on the RT-PCR reads. Altogether approximately 480,000 distinct CDR3 sequences are present, approximately 11% being singletons, with the ten largest covering approximately 12%. Study-wide results and caveats: The authors proposed limited new T cell recruitment per seasonal influenza vaccination.

The sequence was obtained from a man between 45 and 60 years old who received an inactivated influenza vaccine. Sample: PBMCs from blood, taken 40 to 50 days after vaccination.

CDR3 amino acids: CASSLRVGNEKLFF. Here the CDR3 DNA reads TGTGCCAGCAGCTTAAGGGTAGGGAATGAAAAACTGTTTTTT. This chain links TRBV7-2 with TRBJ1-4, with D hard to call. The CDR3 covers 14 residues. Germline assignment: CDR1 SGHTA and CDR2 FQGNSA. Trimming pared 2 bases from V and 5 bases from J, leaving 9 bases between.